This TCR beta chain was recorded in a study of T-cell reconstitution after alpha-beta-depleted transplantation in children. TCRbeta library construction was performed incorporating unique molecular identifiers. TCRdb reprocessed the PCR reads via MiXCR and lists one record per CDR3 protein. The sample lists roughly 610,000 distinct CDR3 sequences, approximately 10% occurring once. This clonotype has a handful of counts. This CDR3 comprises 16 residues. The germline gives CDR1 MNHEY, CDR2 SVGAGI. The V segment lost 2 bases and the J segment 5 bases; nucleotides outside the gene matches: 11. Material: PBMCs from the stem cell graft donor, obtained from the stem cell graft. The clonotype originates from a human donor who donated a stem cell graft to a child with acute myeloid leukemia. The chain carries TRBV6-5 and TRBJ2-5, with 7 bases lining up with TRBD2. The CDR3 is CASSYPTGGRMETQYF. DNA of the CDR3: TGTGCCAGCAGTTACCCGACGGGGGGTCGAATGGAGACCCAGTACTTC.